This TCR beta chain stems from a study of post-analysis software for immune sequencing data. Whole-study findings and limits: Normalized Chao1 diversity was significantly lower in multiple sclerosis patients than in controls. Same-batch preparations were strongly co-clustered by F measure. TRBV5-6, TRBV5-1 and TRBV20-1 belonged to a set of a handful of TRBV segments that were more frequent in patients than controls.

V lost 3 bases and J 4 bases, leaving 12 bases between the germline ends. In germline, CDR1 is WSHSY, CDR2 SAAADI. This CDR3 contains 14 residues. Unique-molecular-identifier-tagged TCR beta cDNA libraries were used. The source material, roughly 0.9 to 11 million T cells, gave rise to roughly 500,000 cDNA molecules. TCRdb re-called the PCR reads through MiXCR, storing one row per CDR3 protein. Of a few hundred thousand distinct CDR3 sequences listed, 30% to 45% are singletons. A word on this clonotype: Its specificity is unknown.

This clonotype originated in a girl aged 2 to 10 with multiple sclerosis. The chain couples TRBV10-2 to TRBJ1-1; D may be TRBD1 (6 bases). The material sequenced was blood. CDR3 region: CASSDPGGCTEAFF. CDR3 bases: TGCGCCAGCAGTGATCCGGGGGGCTGCACTGAAGCTTTCTTT.